These 20 T cell receptor beta chains came from one sample sequenced in a study of OX40 agonist ivuxolimab in advanced cancers. Sequenced by immunoSEQ multiplex PCR; TCRdb stores in-frame clones only, minus some. In the table there are around 100,000 clones, 80% to 95% of which are singletons. The input for sequencing was CD4+ or CD8+ T cells sorted from blood, taken in a trial of the OX40 agonist ivuxolimab. All receptors come from an adult with an advanced solid tumor such as melanoma, head and neck, liver or kidney cancer.

In this sample, this clone turned up a few times. The chain employs TRBV27 and TRBJ2-7; possible D gene TRBD1, 5 bases. Deletions cut 3 bases from V and 5 bases from J, with 11 bases between. The CDR3 is 13 residues long. Germline V gene sequence: CDR1 MNHEY, CDR2 SMNVEV (reference sequence). The CDR3 reads CASSFQGLNEQYF. As DNA, the CDR3 is TGTGCCAGCAGTTTCCAGGGATTAAACGAGCAGTACTTC.

For the CDR3, the DNA is TGCGCCAGCAGCCAAAGGACAGTCTCCTACGAGCAGTACTTC. Translated, it gives CASSQRTVSYEQYF. The chain is built from TRBV4-1 and TRBJ2-7; D perhaps matches TRBD1 (6 bases). Germline V gives CDR1 MGHRA, CDR2 YSYEKL. The CDR3 runs 14 residues. Trimming stripped 2 bases from V and 0 bases from J, with 8 bases between.

The genes are TRBV28 and TRBJ2-1, with TRBD1 matching 8 bases. J was trimmed by 0 bases and V by 5 bases; bases with no gene match: 6. There are 16 residues in the CDR3. Germline lookup yields CDR1 MDHEN and CDR2 SYDVKM. In DNA form, the CDR3 reads TGTGCCAGCAGTCCCTACAGGGGGAGCTCCTACAATGAGCAGTTCTTC. This gives the protein CASSPYRGSSYNEQFF.

In nucleotides, the CDR3 is TGTGCCAGTAGTAGGACCCGGGGCAATGAGCAGTTCTTC. Its protein is CASSRTRGNEQFF. This chain connects TRBV19 to TRBJ2-1; TRBD2 is a possible D gene (5 bases). There are 13 residues in the CDR3. Trimming pared 4 bases from V and 6 bases from J, leaving 10 bases between. CDR1 and CDR2 from the germline V gene are LNHDA and SQIVND (reference sequence).

V and J are TRBV5-1 and TRBJ2-5; D unresolved. This CDR3 contains 14 residues. V dropped 0 bases and J dropped 3 bases, with 9 bases sitting between them. From germline, CDR1 is SGHRS and CDR2 YFSETQ. For the CDR3, the DNA is TGCGCCAGCAGCTTGGGTATTTTCAAAGAGACCCAGTACTTC. This translates into CASSLGIFKETQYF.

V usage is TRBV5-1 and J usage is TRBJ2-2; possibly TRBD1 for D (6 bases). The CDR3 totals 14 residues. Germline CDR1 is SGHRS and CDR2 is YFSETQ. V was shortened by 6 bases and J by 1 base, with 10 bases between the two germline ends. CDR3 in DNA: TGCGCCAGCACCGAGACAGGGAACACCGGGGAGCTGTTTTTT. This encodes CASTETGNTGELFF.

The chain carries TRBV7-3 and TRBJ2-7, with 9 bases that match TRBD2. V lost 5 bases and J lost 4; bases outside the gene matches: 6. The CDR3 consists of 14 residues. Looked up from germline, CDR1 is SGHTA and CDR2 is FQGTGA. The CDR3 sequence is CASSKTSGPYEQYF. The CDR3 nucleotides read TGTGCCAGCAGCAAGACTAGCGGTCCATACGAGCAGTACTTC.

The chain uses TRBV7-2 and TRBJ2-5; possible D gene TRBD2, 5 bases. In germline, CDR1 is SGHTA, CDR2 FQGNSA. This CDR3 comprises 13 residues. V lost 2 bases to trimming and J lost 5 bases, with 9 bases between them. CDR3 loop: CASSLSGYETQYF. CDR3 DNA: TGTGCCAGCAGCTTATCGGGATACGAGACCCAGTACTTC.

As DNA, the CDR3 is TGTGCCAGCAGCTCCCTAGCGTACAATGAGCAGTTCTTC. Amino acids: CASSSLAYNEQFF. The V and J genes are TRBV7-9 and TRBJ2-1, with a tentative D call TRBD2 (6 bases). Deletions cut 4 bases from V and 4 bases from J, with 8 bases between. The germline CDR1 and CDR2 sequences are SEHNR and FQNEAQ (reference sequence). This CDR3 is built from 13 residues.

In DNA, the CDR3 is TGTGCCAGCAGTTACTCTCGGCAGGGGATTGATACGCAGTATTTT. Its protein is CASSYSRQGIDTQYF. The V call is TRBV6-5, the J call TRBJ2-3; weak D call: TRBD1 (6 bases). CDR1 MNHEY and CDR2 SVGAGI come from the germline V gene. The CDR3 runs to 15 residues. The V gene lost 0 bases and the J gene lost 6 bases, with 13 bases spanning the gap.

The V gene is TRBV18, the J gene TRBJ2-1; 8 nucleotides match TRBD2. This CDR3 contains 12 residues. After removal of 8 bases from V and 9 bases from J, the junction contained 6 bases not matched to a gene. Looked up from germline, CDR1 is KGHSH and CDR2 is LQKENI. CDR3 amino acids: CASTTSDSEQFF. The CDR3 DNA reads as TGTGCCAGCACGACTAGCGACTCTGAGCAGTTCTTC.

V usage is TRBV21-1 and J usage is TRBJ2-7; the table's D gene call, TRBD2, was not cross checked with the DNA. TRBV21-1 is a listed pseudogene. CDR3 length: 19 residues. CDR3 coding DNA: TGTGCCAGCAGCAATGATTTCAATGTTTGGAGCAAAGGTTCCTACGAGCAGTACTTC. Protein product: CASSNDFNVWSKGSYEQYF.

The chain carries TRBV2 and TRBJ2-2, with TRBD1 identical over 10 bases. Germline V CDR1 and CDR2: SNHLY, FYNNEI. Losses at the gene ends were 8 bases for V and 4 bases for J; bases not matched to a gene: 10. The CDR3 is made up of 16 amino acids. CDR3 nucleotide sequence: TGTGCCAGCGAACGGGACAGGGGTTTTGGCACCGGGGAGCTGTTTTTT. It is translated as CASERDRGFGTGELFF.

The V and J genes are TRBV5-1 and TRBJ2-7, with D possibly matching TRBD1 (6 bases). Germline V CDR1 and CDR2: SGHRS, YFSETQ. V lost 4 bases and J 0 bases, leaving 11 bases between the germline ends. The CDR3 length is 14 residues. CDR3 protein: CASSPGTNSYEQYF. DNA for the CDR3: TGCGCCAGCAGCCCTGGGACAAACTCCTACGAGCAGTACTTC.

This clone was recorded only once. The J gene is TRBJ2-2, the V gene TRBV6-1; D gene ambiguous. The V and J ends lost 0 bases and 7 bases respectively, with 9 bases between them. Germline V CDR1 and CDR2: MNHNS, SASEGT. This CDR3 comprises 14 residues. CDR3 in DNA: TGTGCCAGCAGTGAAGCGGGTAGTTTCGGGGAGCTGTTTTTT. Its translation is CASSEAGSFGELFF.

This chain uses TRBV10-3 with TRBJ2-5; D gene unclear. In germline, CDR1 is ENHRY, CDR2 SYGVKD. The CDR3 has 11 amino acids. V lost 3 bases and J lost 1, with 0 bases in between. The CDR3 coding sequence is TGTGCCATCAGTGACCAAGAGACCCAGTACTTC. Its translation is CAISDQETQYF.

The gene calls are TRBV5-1 and TRBJ2-3; D might be TRBD1 (5 bases). Between the trimmed V and J ends, which lost 4 bases and 2 bases, there was a span of 8 bases. This CDR3 is built from 13 residues. Germline values: CDR1 SGHRS, CDR2 YFSETQ. CDR3: CASSRQHTDTQYF. For the CDR3, the DNA is TGCGCCAGCAGCCGACAGCACACAGATACGCAGTATTTT.

Comments on this clone: Other nucleotide sequences from this sample produce the same CDR3. The chain joins TRBV29-1 to TRBJ1-1, with D perhaps matching TRBD1 (6 bases). CDR1 SQVTM and CDR2 ANQGSEA come from the germline V gene. V shed 6 bases and J shed 1 base, with 9 bases lying between them. The CDR3 is 12 amino acids. The CDR3 is CSVGQTNTEAFF. CDR3 DNA: TGCAGCGTCGGACAGACGAACACTGAAGCTTTCTTT.

The chain joins TRBV19 to TRBJ1-4; D uncertain. Germline-derived CDR1 and CDR2 are LNHDA and SQIVND (reference sequence). The CDR3 has 14 residues. Trimming cost V 8 bases and J 1 base, with 11 bases left between them. The CDR3: CASGPGRTNEKLFF. CDR3 nucleotides: TGTGCCAGTGGCCCAGGTCGAACTAATGAAAAACTGTTTTTT.

V and J are TRBV28 and TRBJ2-7; D call uncertain. This CDR3 spans 13 amino acids. Germline assignment: CDR1 MDHEN and CDR2 SYDVKM. V was pared by 5 bases and J by 0 bases, with 8 bases between. The CDR3 region has the DNA TGTGCCAGCAGTCGGACGAACTCCTACGAGCAGTACTTC. Its translation: CASSRTNSYEQYF.